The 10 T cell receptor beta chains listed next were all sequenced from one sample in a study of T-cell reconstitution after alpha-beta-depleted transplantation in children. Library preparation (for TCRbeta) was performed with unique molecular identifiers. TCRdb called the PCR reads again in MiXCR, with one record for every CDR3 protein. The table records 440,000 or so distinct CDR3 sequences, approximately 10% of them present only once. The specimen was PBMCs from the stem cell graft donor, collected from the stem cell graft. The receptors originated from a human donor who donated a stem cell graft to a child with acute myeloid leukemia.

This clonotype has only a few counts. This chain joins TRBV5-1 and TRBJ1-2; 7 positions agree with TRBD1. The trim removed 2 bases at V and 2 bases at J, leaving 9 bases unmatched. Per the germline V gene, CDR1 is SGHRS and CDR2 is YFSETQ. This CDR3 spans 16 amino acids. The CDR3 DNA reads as TGCGCCAGCAGCTTTCCCGGACAGGTTTTGAACTATGGCTACACCTTC. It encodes CASSFPGQVLNYGYTF.

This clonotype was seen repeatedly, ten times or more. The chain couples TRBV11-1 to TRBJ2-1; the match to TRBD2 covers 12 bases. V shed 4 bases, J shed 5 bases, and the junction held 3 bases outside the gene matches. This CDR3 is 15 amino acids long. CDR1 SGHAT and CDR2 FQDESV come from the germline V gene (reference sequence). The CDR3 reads CASSSRLAGDNEQFF. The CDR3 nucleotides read TGTGCCAGCAGCTCAAGACTAGCGGGAGACAATGAGCAGTTCTTC.

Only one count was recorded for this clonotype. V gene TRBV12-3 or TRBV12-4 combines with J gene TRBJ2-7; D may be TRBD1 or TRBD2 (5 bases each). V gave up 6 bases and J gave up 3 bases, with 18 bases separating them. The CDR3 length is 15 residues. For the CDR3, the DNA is TGTGCCAGCAGGTTCCGGGACGAGCTGGTCTACGAGCAGTACGTC. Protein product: CASRFRDELVYEQYV.

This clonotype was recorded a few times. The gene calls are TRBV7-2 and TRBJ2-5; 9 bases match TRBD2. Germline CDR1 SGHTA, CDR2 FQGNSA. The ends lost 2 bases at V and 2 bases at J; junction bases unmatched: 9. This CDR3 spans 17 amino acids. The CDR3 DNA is TGTGCCAGCAGCTTAACGCAGCTAGCGGGGATACAAGAGACCCAGTACTTC. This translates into CASSLTQLAGIQETQYF.

Written as DNA, the CDR3 is TGTGCCAGCAACTTACAGGGGTCCTACGAGCAGTACTTC. Its translation is CASNLQGSYEQYF. The chain links TRBV6-2 or TRBV6-3 to TRBJ2-7, with 7 bases aligning to TRBD1. CDR1 is MNHEY, CDR2 SVGEGT, per germline. The CDR3 covers 13 residues. With 7 bases clipped from V and 1 base from J, the junction kept 4 bases outside the gene matches.

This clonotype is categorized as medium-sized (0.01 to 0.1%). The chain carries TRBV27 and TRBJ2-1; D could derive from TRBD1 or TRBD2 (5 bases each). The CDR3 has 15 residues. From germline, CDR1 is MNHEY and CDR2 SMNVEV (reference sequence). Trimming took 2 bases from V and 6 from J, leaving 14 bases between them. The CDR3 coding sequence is TGTGCCAGCAGTTTAACCGGGGATGGGGGCAATGAGCAGTTCTTC. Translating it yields CASSLTGDGGNEQFF.

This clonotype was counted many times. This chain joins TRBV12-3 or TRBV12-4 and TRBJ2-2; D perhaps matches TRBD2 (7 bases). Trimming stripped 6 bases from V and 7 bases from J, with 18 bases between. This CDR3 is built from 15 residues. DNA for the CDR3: TGTGCCAGCAGAGTTCTCCGCGGGGGCAGCGGGGAGCTGTTTTTT. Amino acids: CASRVLRGGSGELFF.

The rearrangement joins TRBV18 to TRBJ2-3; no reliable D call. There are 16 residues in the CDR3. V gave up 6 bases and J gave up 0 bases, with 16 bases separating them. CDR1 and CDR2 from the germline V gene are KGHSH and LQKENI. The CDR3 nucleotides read TGTGCCAGCTCGCAAGGCGCGATACTCAGCACAGATACGCAGTATTTT. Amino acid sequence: CASSQGAILSTDTQYF.

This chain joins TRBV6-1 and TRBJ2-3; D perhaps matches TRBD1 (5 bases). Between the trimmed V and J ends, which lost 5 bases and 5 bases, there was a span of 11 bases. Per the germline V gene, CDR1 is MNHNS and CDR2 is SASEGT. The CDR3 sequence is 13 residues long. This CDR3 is CASSLITGDTQYF. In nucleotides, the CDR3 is TGTGCCAGCAGTCTTATTACAGGAGATACGCAGTATTTT.

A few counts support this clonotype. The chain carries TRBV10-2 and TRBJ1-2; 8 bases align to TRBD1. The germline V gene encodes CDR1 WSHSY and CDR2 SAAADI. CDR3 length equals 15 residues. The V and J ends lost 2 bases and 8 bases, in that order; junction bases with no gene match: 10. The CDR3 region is CASSEPWGTGGGYTF. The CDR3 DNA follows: TGCGCCAGCAGTGAGCCCTGGGGGACAGGAGGGGGCTACACCTTC.